One sample yielded the 2 T cell receptor beta chains listed below, sequenced in a study of response to subunit inactivated influenza vaccine. Via MiXCR, TCRdb re-called the RT-PCR reads, giving one row per CDR3 protein. This sample has 860,000 or so distinct CDR3 sequences, with roughly 20% found just once. The sample consisted of PBMCs from blood, taken 5 days after vaccination. These receptors all come from a man over 45 who received an inactivated influenza vaccine.

The chain couples TRBV5-5 to TRBJ1-4; 12 positions agree with TRBD1. Germline CDR1 SGHKS, CDR2 YYEKEE (reference sequence). The CDR3 totals 15 residues. V lost 3 bases and J lost 8; bases outside the gene matches: 5. DNA for the CDR3: TGTGCCAGCAGCTGGACCGGGACAGGGGGCGAAAAACTGTTTTTT. This gives the protein CASSWTGTGGEKLFF.

The rearrangement links TRBV29-1 to TRBJ2-1, with 7 bases aligning to TRBD1. The CDR3 sequence is 14 residues long. Germline V lookup: CDR1 SQVTM, CDR2 ANQGSEA. The V segment lost 1 base and the J segment 1 base; nucleotides outside the gene matches: 1. The CDR3 spells CSVEVRGSYNEQFF. In nucleotides, the CDR3 is TGCAGCGTTGAAGTCAGGGGGTCCTACAATGAGCAGTTCTTC.